This T cell receptor (beta chain) originates from a study of Graves' ophthalmopathy and Graves' hyperthyroidism. This clonotype was counted many times. Trimming left V 0 bases short and J 3 bases short, with 8 bases between. CDR1 is SGHTA, CDR2 FQGNSA, per germline. The CDR3 sequence is 14 residues long. The authors amplified TCR beta CDR3 regions, and they did so from RNA transcripts for repertoire sequencing. Amplification began with first-round RT-PCR using HTBI primers, then second-round multiplex PCR was performed. MiXCR, run by TCRdb on the multiplex PCR reads, gives a single entry per CDR3 protein. Of around 1.1 million distinct CDR3 sequences listed, 35% to 45% are singletons.

The chain carries TRBV7-2 and TRBJ2-5; perhaps TRBD2 as D (5 bases). This TCR was recovered from an adult man with Graves' hyperthyroidism. The material sequenced was peripheral blood or thyroid tissue (not recorded which). The CDR3 DNA follows: TGTGCCAGCAGCTTAGCGCTCGGGGAAGAGACCCAGTACTTC. This sequence encodes CASSLALGEETQYF.